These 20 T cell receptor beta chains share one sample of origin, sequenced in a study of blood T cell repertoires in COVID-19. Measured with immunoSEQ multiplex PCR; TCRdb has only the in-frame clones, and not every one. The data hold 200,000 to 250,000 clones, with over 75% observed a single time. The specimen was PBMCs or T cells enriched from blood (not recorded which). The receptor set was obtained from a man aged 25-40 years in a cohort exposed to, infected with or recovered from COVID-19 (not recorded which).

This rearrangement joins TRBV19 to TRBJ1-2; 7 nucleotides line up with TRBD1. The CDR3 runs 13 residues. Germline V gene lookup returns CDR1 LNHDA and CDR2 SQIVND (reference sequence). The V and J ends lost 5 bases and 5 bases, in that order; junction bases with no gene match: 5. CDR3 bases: TGTGCCAGTAGTCGGACAGGCGGTTATGGCTACACCTTC. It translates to CASSRTGGYGYTF.

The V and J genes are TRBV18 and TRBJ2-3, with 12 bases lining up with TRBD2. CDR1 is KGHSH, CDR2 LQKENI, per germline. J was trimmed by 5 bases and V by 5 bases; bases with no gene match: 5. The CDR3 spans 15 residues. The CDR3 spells CASSGGTSGRDTQYF. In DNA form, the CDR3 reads TGTGCCAGCTCAGGCGGGACTAGCGGGCGAGATACGCAGTATTTT.

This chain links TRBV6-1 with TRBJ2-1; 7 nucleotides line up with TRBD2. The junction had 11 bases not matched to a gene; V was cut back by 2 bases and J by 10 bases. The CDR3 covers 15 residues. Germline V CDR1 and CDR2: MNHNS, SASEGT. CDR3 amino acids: CASSESSGRSREQFF. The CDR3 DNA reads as TGTGCCAGCAGTGAAAGTAGCGGGCGGTCTCGGGAGCAGTTCTTC.

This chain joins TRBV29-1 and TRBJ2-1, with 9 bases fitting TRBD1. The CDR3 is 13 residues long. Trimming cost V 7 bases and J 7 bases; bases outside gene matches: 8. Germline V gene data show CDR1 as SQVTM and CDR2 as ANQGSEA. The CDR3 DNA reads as TGCAGCGCTCTCCTAGACAGGGGGAATGAGCAGTTCTTC. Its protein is CSALLDRGNEQFF.

The CDR3 loop is CASSLGTIPETQYF. As DNA, the CDR3 is TGTGCCAGCAGCTTGGGGACTATCCCAGAGACCCAGTACTTC. This rearrangement joins TRBV5-5 to TRBJ2-5; TRBD2 is a possible D gene (6 bases). Germline V gene sequence: CDR1 SGHKS, CDR2 YYEKEE (reference sequence). This CDR3 region has 14 residues. Trimming shortened V by 0 bases and J by 4 bases, and 10 bases separated the two germline ends.

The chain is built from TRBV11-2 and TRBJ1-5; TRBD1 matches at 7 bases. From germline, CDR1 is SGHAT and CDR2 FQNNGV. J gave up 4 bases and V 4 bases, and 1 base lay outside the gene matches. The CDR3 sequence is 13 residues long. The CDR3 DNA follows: TGTGCCAGCAGCTCGGGACAGAATCAGCCCCAGCATTTT. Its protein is CASSSGQNQPQHF. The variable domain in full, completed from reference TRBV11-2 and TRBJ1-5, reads EAGVAQSPRYKIIEKRQSVAFWCNPISGHATLYWYQQILGQGPKLLIQFQNNGVVDDSQLPKDRFSAERLKGVDSTLKIQPAKLEDSAVYLCASSSGQNQPQHFGDGTRLSIL.

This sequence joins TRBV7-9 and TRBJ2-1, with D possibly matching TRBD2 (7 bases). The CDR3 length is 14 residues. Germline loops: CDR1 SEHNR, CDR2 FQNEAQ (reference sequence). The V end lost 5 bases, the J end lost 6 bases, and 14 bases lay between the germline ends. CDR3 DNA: TGTGCCAGCAGCCGCCAGGGAGGGGGCAATGAGCAGTTCTTC. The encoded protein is CASSRQGGGNEQFF.

The CDR3 DNA follows: TGTGCCAGCAAGGAGCCGAACACCGGGGAGCTGTTTTTT. It translates to CASKEPNTGELFF. The chain employs TRBV7-3 and TRBJ2-2; D gene uncertain. V was shortened by 7 bases and J by 0 bases, with 6 bases between the two germline ends. The germline gives CDR1 SGHTA, CDR2 FQGTGA. CDR3 length: 13 residues. Drawing the rest from reference TRBV7-3 and TRBJ2-2, the complete variable domain is GAGVSQTPSNKVTEKGKYVELRCDPISGHTALYWYRQSLGQGPEFLIYFQGTGAADDSGLPNDRFFAVRPEGSVSTLKIQRTERGDSAVYLCASKEPNTGELFFGEGSRLTVL.

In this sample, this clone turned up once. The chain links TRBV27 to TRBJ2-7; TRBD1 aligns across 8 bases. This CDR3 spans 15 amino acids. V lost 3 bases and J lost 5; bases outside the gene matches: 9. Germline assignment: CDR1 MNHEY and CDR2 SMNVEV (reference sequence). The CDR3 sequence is CASSFGQGAINEQYF. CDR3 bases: TGTGCCAGCAGTTTTGGGCAGGGGGCTATTAACGAGCAGTACTTC.

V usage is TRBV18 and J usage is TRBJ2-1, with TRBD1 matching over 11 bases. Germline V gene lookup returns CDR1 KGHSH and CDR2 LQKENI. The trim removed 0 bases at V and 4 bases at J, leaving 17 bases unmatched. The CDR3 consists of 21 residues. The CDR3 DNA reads TGTGCCAGCTCACCACCGGGGACAGGGGGAAATGGTCTAGCGGGGTACAATGAGCAGTTCTTC. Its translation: CASSPPGTGGNGLAGYNEQFF.

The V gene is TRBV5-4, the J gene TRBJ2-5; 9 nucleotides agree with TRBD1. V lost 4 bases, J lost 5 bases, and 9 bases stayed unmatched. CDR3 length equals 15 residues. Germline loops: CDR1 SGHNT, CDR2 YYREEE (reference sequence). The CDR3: CASSGGTGPQETQYF. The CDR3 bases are TGTGCCAGCAGCGGCGGGACAGGGCCTCAGGAGACCCAGTACTTC.

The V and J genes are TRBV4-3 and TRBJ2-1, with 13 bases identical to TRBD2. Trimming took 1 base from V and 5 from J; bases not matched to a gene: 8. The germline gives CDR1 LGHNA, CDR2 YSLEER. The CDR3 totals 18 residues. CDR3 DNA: TGCGCCAGCAGCCAAGCCCCCGGACTAGCGGGAGTGGACAATGAGCAGTTCTTC. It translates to CASSQAPGLAGVDNEQFF.

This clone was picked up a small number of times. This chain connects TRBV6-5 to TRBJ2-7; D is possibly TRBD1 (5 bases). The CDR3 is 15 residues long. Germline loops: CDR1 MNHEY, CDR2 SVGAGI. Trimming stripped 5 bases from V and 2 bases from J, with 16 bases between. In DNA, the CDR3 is TGTGCCAGCAGTCGACAGCCAACATCACCCTACGAGCAGTACTTC. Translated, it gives CASSRQPTSPYEQYF.

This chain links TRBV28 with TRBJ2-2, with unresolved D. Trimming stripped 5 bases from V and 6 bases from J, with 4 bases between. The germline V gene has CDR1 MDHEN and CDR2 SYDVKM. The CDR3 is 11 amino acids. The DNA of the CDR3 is TGTGCCAGCAGTCCAGCCGGGGAGCTGTTTTTT. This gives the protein CASSPAGELFF.

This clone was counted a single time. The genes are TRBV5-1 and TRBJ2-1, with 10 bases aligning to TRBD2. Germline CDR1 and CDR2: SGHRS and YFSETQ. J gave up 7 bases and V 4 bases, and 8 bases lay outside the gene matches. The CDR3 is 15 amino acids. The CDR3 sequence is CASSPLAGVGNEQFF. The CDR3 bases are TGCGCCAGCAGCCCTCTAGCGGGAGTTGGGAATGAGCAGTTCTTC.

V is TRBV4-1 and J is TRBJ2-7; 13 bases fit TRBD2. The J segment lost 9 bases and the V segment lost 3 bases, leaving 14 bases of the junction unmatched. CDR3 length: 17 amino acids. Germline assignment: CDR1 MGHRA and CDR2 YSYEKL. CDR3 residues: CASSHKTSGREGVGQYF. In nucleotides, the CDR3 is TGCGCCAGCAGCCACAAAACTAGCGGGAGGGAGGGTGTAGGGCAGTACTTC.

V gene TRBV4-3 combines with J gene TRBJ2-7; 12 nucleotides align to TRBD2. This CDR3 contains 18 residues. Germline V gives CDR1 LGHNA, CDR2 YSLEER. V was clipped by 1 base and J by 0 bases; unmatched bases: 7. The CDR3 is CASSQVMTSGRVSYEQYF. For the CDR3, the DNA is TGCGCCAGCAGCCAAGTGATGACTAGCGGGAGAGTCTCCTACGAGCAGTACTTC.

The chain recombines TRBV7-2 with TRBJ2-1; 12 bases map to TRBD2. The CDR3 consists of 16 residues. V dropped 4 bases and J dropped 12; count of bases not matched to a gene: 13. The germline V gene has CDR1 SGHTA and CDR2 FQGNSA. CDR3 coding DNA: TGTGCCAGCAGCTCACACCCTAGCGGGAGGGCCGATTCGCAGTTCTTC. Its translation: CASSSHPSGRADSQFF.

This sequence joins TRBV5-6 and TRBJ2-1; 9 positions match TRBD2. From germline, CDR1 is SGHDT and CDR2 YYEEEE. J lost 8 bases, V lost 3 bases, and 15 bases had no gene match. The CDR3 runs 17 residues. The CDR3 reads CASSSEIAGVAVDEQFF. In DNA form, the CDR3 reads TGTGCCAGCAGCTCTGAAATAGCGGGAGTGGCGGTCGATGAGCAGTTCTTC.

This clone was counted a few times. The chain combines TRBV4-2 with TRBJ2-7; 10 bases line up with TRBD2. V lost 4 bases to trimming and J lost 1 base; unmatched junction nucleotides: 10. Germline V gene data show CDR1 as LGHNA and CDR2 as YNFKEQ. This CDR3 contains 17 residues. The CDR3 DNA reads TGTGCCAGCAGCCTGTTCCTAGCGGGAGTCTCATCCTACGAGCAGTACTTC. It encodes CASSLFLAGVSSYEQYF.